These 25 T cell receptor beta chains share one sample of origin, sequenced in a study of cytomegalovirus exposure and HLA in healthy donors. Both 60 Vbeta primers and 13 Jbeta primers went into the PCR. Libraries were prepared by immunoSEQ multiplex PCR; TCRdb keeps only in-frame clonotypes and omits some of them. The repertoire holds 120,000 or so clones, with around 70% as singletons. The sample consisted of PBMCs. Receptor source: a woman in her 40s in good health and CMV-seronegative.

The V call is TRBV9, the J call TRBJ2-7; 8 bases line up with TRBD1. V trimming: 4 bases; J trimming: 6 bases; junction bases outside the gene matches: 3. Germline lookup yields CDR1 SGDLS and CDR2 YYNGEE. There are 12 residues in the CDR3. The CDR3 nucleotides read TGTGCCAGCAGCCAAACAGGGGGCGAGCAGTACTTC. Protein sequence: CASSQTGGEQYF.

V gene TRBV11-2 combines with J gene TRBJ1-2; D call uncertain. The CDR3 is 16 amino acids. Trimming left V 0 bases short and J 0 bases short, with 11 bases between. In germline, CDR1 is SGHAT, CDR2 FQNNGV. CDR3: CASSLDSPGANYGYTF. In DNA, the CDR3 is TGTGCCAGCAGCTTAGATAGTCCTGGAGCTAACTATGGCTACACCTTC.

The rearrangement links TRBV19 to TRBJ1-5; TRBD1 is a possible D gene (5 bases). Germline CDR1 is LNHDA and CDR2 is SQIVND (reference sequence). This CDR3 region has 14 residues. The V gene lost 5 bases and the J gene lost 7 bases, with 15 bases spanning the gap. DNA of the CDR3: TGTGCCAGTAGTGCAAGGCGGGGCGGGCAGCCCCAGCATTTT. This sequence encodes CASSARRGGQPQHF.

This chain joins TRBV19 and TRBJ2-1; 10 bases fit TRBD2. CDR1 is LNHDA and CDR2 is SQIVND in the germline V gene (reference sequence). CDR3 length: 18 residues. The ends lost 1 base at V and 8 bases at J; junction bases unmatched: 14. CDR3 amino acids: CASSIGGLAGADWYEQFF. CDR3 bases: TGTGCCAGTAGTATAGGTGGGCTAGCGGGAGCTGATTGGTATGAGCAGTTCTTC. Using reference TRBV19 and TRBJ2-1 for the parts outside the CDR3, the full variable domain is DGGITQSPKYLFRKEGQNVTLSCEQNLNHDAMYWYRQDPGQGLRLIYYSQIVNDFQKGDIAEGYSVSREKKESFPLTVTSAQKNPTAFYLCASSIGGLAGADWYEQFFGPGTRLTVL.

The chain links TRBV10-3 to TRBJ1-5, with 7 bases matching TRBD1. The J segment lost 2 bases and the V segment lost 3 bases, leaving 10 bases of the junction unmatched. Germline CDR1 is ENHRY and CDR2 is SYGVKD. The CDR3 spans 17 residues. DNA for the CDR3: TGTGCCATCAGTGAAACGGTTCGGGACAGAGGCAATCAGCCCCAGCATTTT. Translated, it gives CAISETVRDRGNQPQHF.

CDR3 sequence: CASSPPRTGELFF. Written as DNA, the CDR3 is TGTGCCAGCAGCCCGCCCCGGACCGGGGAGCTGTTTTTT. V usage is TRBV5-4 and J usage is TRBJ2-2, with D unclear. This CDR3 contains 13 residues. Trimming took off 4 bases at V and 5 bases at J, with 9 bases between the two ends. In germline, CDR1 is SGHNT, CDR2 YYREEE (reference sequence).

In this sample, this clone turned up a few times. This chain links TRBV11-1 with TRBJ1-1, with D possibly matching TRBD1 (5 bases). Germline CDR1 SGHAT, CDR2 FQDESV (reference sequence). The CDR3 totals 14 residues. Trimming cost V 4 bases and J 3 bases, with 12 bases left between them. The CDR3 coding sequence is TGTGCCAGCAGCTCGGATGGGGGGGACACTGAAGCTTTCTTT. Translating it yields CASSSDGGDTEAFF.

The gene calls are TRBV9 and TRBJ2-1; tentative D call: TRBD2 (6 bases). The CDR3 runs to 15 residues. V shed 3 bases and J shed 7 bases, with 17 bases lying between them. Per germline, CDR1 SGDLS and CDR2 YYNGEE. CDR3 in amino acids: CASSAVGTSRNEQFF. The DNA of the CDR3 is TGTGCCAGCAGCGCGGTCGGGACTTCTAGGAATGAGCAGTTCTTC. Based on the CDR3 plus reference TRBV9 and TRBJ2-1, the full variable domain is DSGVTQTPKHLITATGQRVTLRCSPRSGDLSVYWYQQSLDQGLQFLIQYYNGEERAKGNILERFSAQQFPDLHSELNLSSLELGDSALYFCASSAVGTSRNEQFFGPGTRLTVL.

This clone was observed a handful of times. The chain is built from TRBV10-3 and TRBJ2-2; 14 nucleotides agree with TRBD2. The CDR3 is 20 amino acids. J gave up 4 bases and V 4 bases, and 14 bases lay outside the gene matches. Germline V gene lookup returns CDR1 ENHRY and CDR2 SYGVKD. The CDR3 region has the DNA TGTGCCATCAGTGTTAAACCACCGGGACTAGCGGGAGTAGGCACCGGGGAGCTGTTTTTT. Its protein product is CAISVKPPGLAGVGTGELFF.

This clone was seen just once. This chain links TRBV6-1 with TRBJ2-3; maybe TRBD2 (5 bases). Germline loops: CDR1 MNHNS, CDR2 SASEGT. Trimming cost V 8 bases and J 1 base, with 13 bases left between them. This CDR3 is 14 amino acids long. The CDR3 DNA is TGTGCCAGCGCCCCGGGATGGGGCACAGATACGCAGTATTTT. This sequence encodes CASAPGWGTDTQYF.

Only a few counts were recorded for this clone. The chain recombines TRBV6-4 with TRBJ1-3; D is undetermined. Germline lookup yields CDR1 MRHNA and CDR2 SNTAGT. Trimming took off 0 bases at V and 2 bases at J, with 23 bases between the two ends. The CDR3 is 20 amino acids. The chain's CDR3 is CASSDSRPGRRNGAGNTIYF. As DNA, the CDR3 is TGTGCCAGCAGTGACTCGCGCCCAGGAAGACGGAACGGTGCTGGAAACACCATATATTTT.

This chain links TRBV7-7 with TRBJ2-5; D ambiguous. The CDR3 totals 13 residues. The V and J ends lost 1 base and 5 bases respectively, with 8 bases between them. CDR1 and CDR2 (germline): SSHAT, FNYEAQ (reference sequence). CDR3 loop: CASSLDRPETQYF. DNA for the CDR3: TGTGCCAGCAGCTTAGATCGTCCGGAGACCCAGTACTTC.

The chain links TRBV29-1 to TRBJ2-5; 8 positions agree with TRBD1. This CDR3 spans 14 amino acids. Germline V gene data show CDR1 as SQVTM and CDR2 as ANQGSEA. Trimming took 7 bases from V and 4 from J; bases not matched to a gene: 11. The CDR3 DNA sequence: TGCAGCGCTCAGGGGGCCGCAAGGGGAGAGACCCAGTACTTC. Its protein is CSAQGAARGETQYF.

This clone has more than one count but fewer than ten. The V gene is TRBV12-1, the J gene TRBJ2-2; the table's D gene call, TRBD1, was not cross checked with the DNA. TRBV12-1 is listed as a pseudogene. The CDR3 sequence is 14 residues long. The CDR3 coding sequence is TGTGCCAGCAACCCCAGGGTAAACACCGGGGAGCTGTTTTTT. Translation: CASNPRVNTGELFF.

About this clone: Other DNA sequences of this sample code for an identical CDR3. The V and J genes are TRBV7-2 and TRBJ2-3; 9 nucleotides align to TRBD2. Germline values: CDR1 SGHTA, CDR2 FQGNSA. The V gene end was trimmed by 3 bases and the J gene end by 1 base; junction bases not matched to a gene: 2. This CDR3 has 15 amino acids. CDR3 loop: CASSLASGGTDTQYF. The CDR3 DNA reads TGTGCCAGCAGCTTGGCTAGCGGGGGCACAGATACGCAGTATTTT.

V gene TRBV2 combines with J gene TRBJ2-3; D possibly corresponds to TRBD2 (6 bases). From germline, CDR1 is SNHLY and CDR2 FYNNEI. The ends were cut back, 7 bases at V and 1 base at J, with 15 bases in the middle. CDR3 length equals 15 residues. This CDR3 is CASTMGLYGTDTQYF. CDR3 DNA: TGTGCCAGCACTATGGGACTTTATGGCACAGATACGCAGTATTTT.

Comment on this clone: The junction departs from the called germline gene at one end, perhaps through a read error. The chain uses TRBV29-1 and TRBJ2-1; 9 bases match TRBD2. Germline values: CDR1 SQVTM, CDR2 ANQGSEA. The CDR3 loop spans 15 amino acids. CDR3 sequence (DNA): TGCAGCGTGGAAGGGCAGCGGGGGGAGTACAATGAGCAGTTCTTC. As protein: CSVEGQRGEYNEQFF.

This chain joins TRBV6-1 and TRBJ2-1; TRBD2 is a possible D gene (6 bases). V was cut by 4 bases and J by 14 bases, with 24 bases left in between. The CDR3 length is 15 residues. Germline loops: CDR1 MNHNS, CDR2 SASEGT. CDR3: CASSAGLITAGAKFF. As DNA, the CDR3 is TGTGCCAGCAGTGCGGGACTTATCACCGCCGGAGCGAAGTTCTTC.

This chain links TRBV19 with TRBJ1-3, with 7 positions matching TRBD1. Looked up from germline, CDR1 is LNHDA and CDR2 is SQIVND (reference sequence). J lost 5 bases, V lost 4 bases, and 5 bases had no gene match. This CDR3 spans 14 amino acids. CDR3 in DNA: TGTGCCAGTAGTAGGACGGACAGGCGAAACACCATATATTTT. Its translation: CASSRTDRRNTIYF.

The rearrangement links TRBV7-2 to TRBJ2-7; 8 bases agree with TRBD2. The CDR3 is 12 amino acids. In germline, CDR1 is SGHTA, CDR2 FQGNSA. Trimming cost V 8 bases and J 1 base; bases outside gene matches: 1. The DNA for the CDR3 is TGTGCCAGCTCGGGAGGGTCCTACGAGCAGTACTTC. Amino acid sequence: CASSGGSYEQYF.

The V and J genes are TRBV29-1 and TRBJ1-1; tentative D call: TRBD1 (5 bases). Germline-derived CDR1 and CDR2 are SQVTM and ANQGSEA. CDR3 length: 13 amino acids. Trimming shortened V by 3 bases and J by 4 bases, and 12 bases separated the two germline ends. The CDR3 here is CSVENGGVTEAFF. DNA of the CDR3: TGCAGCGTTGAGAATGGGGGGGTCACTGAAGCTTTCTTT.

This clone was recorded a few times. The V gene is TRBV7-9, the J gene TRBJ1-1; 8 nucleotides line up with TRBD1. Per germline, CDR1 SEHNR and CDR2 FQNEAQ (reference sequence). V was clipped by 3 bases and J by 1 base; unmatched bases: 1. The CDR3 loop spans 14 amino acids. CDR3 amino acids: CASSFGQGNTEAFF. CDR3 sequence (DNA): TGTGCCAGCAGCTTCGGACAGGGGAACACTGAAGCTTTCTTT.

The chain couples TRBV10-3 to TRBJ2-1, with 7 bases matching TRBD2. Germline CDR1 is ENHRY and CDR2 is SYGVKD. The CDR3 runs to 15 residues. After removal of 5 bases from V and 2 bases from J, the junction contained 6 bases not matched to a gene. CDR3 residues: CAISPGTTPYNEQFF. The CDR3 region has the DNA TGTGCCATCAGTCCCGGGACTACACCCTACAATGAGCAGTTCTTC.

This clone has more than one count but fewer than ten. The V gene is TRBV7-2, the J gene TRBJ1-3, with a possible D match to TRBD1 (6 bases). Trimming cost V 0 bases and J 0 bases, with 18 bases left between them. Per germline, CDR1 SGHTA and CDR2 FQGNSA. The CDR3 has 19 amino acids. CDR3 nucleotides: TGTGCCAGCAGCTTAGCGGACTCCGCAGGGGCATACTCTGGAAACACCATATATTTT. This encodes CASSLADSAGAYSGNTIYF.

This chain connects TRBV4-1 to TRBJ2-5; a weak D match, TRBD1 (6 bases). CDR3 length: 14 amino acids. The V end was cut by 1 base, the J end by 2 bases, with 8 bases between. CDR1 MGHRA and CDR2 YSYEKL come from the germline V gene. The CDR3 nucleotides are TGCGCCAGCAGCCAAGGGGACACACAAGAGACCCAGTACTTC. It is translated as CASSQGDTQETQYF.